The entry below describes one TCR beta chain. The antigen remains unidentified. The data were taken from a study of OX40 agonist ivuxolimab in advanced cancers. Study summary: Having had anti-PD-1, anti-PD-L1 or anti-CTLA-4 therapy before was allowed, and roughly 40% had some. General study points: Doses of 0.1 to 3.0 mg/kg were accompanied by clonal expansion of CD4+ and CD8+ blood T cells by week 6. Some patients who did not respond also had low normalized T-cell clonal expansion.

This table comes from immunoSEQ multiplex PCR, and its TCRdb copy is limited to in-frame clones, with some not included. The sample has more than 70,000 clones, over 75% seen once. V gave up 1 base and J gave up 10 bases, with 16 bases separating them. This CDR3 is built from 14 residues. Looked up from germline, CDR1 is MGHRA and CDR2 is YSYEKL. This TCR came from an adult with an advanced solid tumor such as melanoma, head and neck, liver or kidney cancer. The material was CD4+ or CD8+ T cells sorted from blood, obtained in a trial of the OX40 agonist ivuxolimab. The chain is built from TRBV4-1 and TRBJ1-1, with unresolved D. The CDR3 DNA reads as TGCGCCAGCAGCCAAGCTAAGTCTGGGCCTAGAGCTTTCTTT. Its protein is CASSQAKSGPRAFF.